The present entry profiles one TCR beta chain with its context. This CDR3 is built from 14 residues. Germline V CDR1 and CDR2: SEHNR, FQNEAQ (reference sequence). After removal of 4 bases from V and 1 base from J, the junction contained 3 bases not matched to a gene. The data stem from a study of blood T cell repertoires in COVID-19. Study information: Samples came from the United States, Italy and Spain, spanning acute and convalescent COVID-19. The analysed material was cDNA or gDNA that came from T cells, B-cell-depleted T cells, or PBMCs.

The authors' processing: Reference gene primers were amplified, and this amplification served to estimate nucleated cell counts. Profiling relied on immunoSEQ multiplex PCR, and the TCRdb table lists in-frame clones only, not all of them. The V and J calls and the clone size are those of that table, but D and trimming were determined from the DNA. The sample records 70,000 to 80,000 clones, about 89% being singletons. The V call is TRBV7-9, the J call TRBJ1-1, with 7 bases fitting TRBD1. This TCR derives from a woman in her fifties or sixties with acute or convalescent COVID-19. Specimen: peripheral blood. CDR3 in DNA: TGTGCCAGCAGCTCCCAGGGGGGGAACACTGAAGCTTTCTTT. It codes for CASSSQGGNTEAFF.